The clone carrying this T cell receptor beta chain was counted a single time. As processed by the authors: Amplification of reference gene primers provided the estimated nucleated cell counts. Libraries were prepared by immunoSEQ multiplex PCR; TCRdb keeps only in-frame clonotypes and omits some of them. The V and J calls and clone size are taken from that table; D and trimming were inferred from the DNA. Here the sample spans about 250,000 clones, around four fifths being singletons. This sample stems from a study of blood T cell repertoires in COVID-19. Study-wide context: From the United States, Italy and Spain came samples of acute and convalescent COVID-19. Nucleic acid was either cDNA or gDNA, and it came from T cells, B-cell-depleted T cells, or PBMCs.

The V and J ends lost 4 bases and 8 bases, in that order; junction bases with no gene match: 10. The CDR3 is 15 residues long. Germline CDR1 and CDR2: SGHNT and YENEEA. This sequence originates from a man aged 40-50 years with active or convalescent COVID-19. The genes are TRBV11-3 and TRBJ2-1; TRBD2 matches at 8 bases. Sequencing was done on a sample of peripheral blood. The CDR3 nucleotides are TGTGCCAGCAGCTCACCGGCGGGACTAGTACATGAGCAGTTCTTC. Translated, it gives CASSSPAGLVHEQFF.